What follows describes a single TCR beta chain. These data originate in a study of blood T cell repertoires in COVID-19. Study overall: The study drew acute and convalescent COVID-19 samples from the United States, Italy and Spain. Sample material is recorded as cDNA or gDNA derived from T cells, B-cell-depleted T cells, or PBMCs.

Donors in Cohort 3 counted as recovered after two negative PCRs, clearance, or symptom resolution. Authors' methods: Reference gene primer amplification yielded estimated nucleated cell counts. Sequencing used immunoSEQ multiplex PCR; TCRdb keeps in-frame clones, though not all of them. That table is the source of V, J and clone size, and D and trimming were worked out from the DNA. In the table there are about 320,000 clones, about nine tenths of which are singletons. The sample was PBMCs or T cells enriched from blood (not recorded which). This sequence was found in a man in his fifties or sixties who had recovered from COVID-19.

The CDR3 nucleotides are TGTGCCAGTACGAAGAGGGAGGGCGGTGGCTACACCTTC. Translating it yields CASTKREGGGYTF. This chain joins TRBV19 and TRBJ1-2; D is unclear. Trimming cost V 7 bases and J 7 bases, with 16 bases left between them. The CDR3 runs to 13 residues. The germline V gene encodes CDR1 LNHDA and CDR2 SQIVND (reference sequence).